The 31 T cell receptor beta chains given below trace back to one sample, sequenced in a study of graft-versus-host responses after intestinal transplantation. Clones were sequenced by immunoSEQ multiplex PCR, and TCRdb holds only the in-frame ones, with some missing. The sample lists roughly 98,000 clones, around 93% occurring once. These receptors are not linked to any known antigen. Specimen: unstimulated CD8+ T cells sorted from spleen or lymph node cells, collected before transplant. These TCRs come from a human donor who was the organ donor for an intestinal transplant.

A single count supports this clone. The chain couples TRBV5-5 to TRBJ2-1; 13 nucleotides match TRBD2. The CDR3 sequence is 18 residues long. Trimming at V came to 7 bases and at J to 6 bases, leaving 16 bases not matched to a gene. CDR1 is SGHKS, CDR2 YYEKEE, per germline (reference sequence). Here the CDR3 DNA reads TGTGCCAGCCGCCTACTCGGAGATACTAGCGGGGGGGCCAATGAGCAGTTCTTC. Its protein product is CASRLLGDTSGGANEQFF.

This clone was observed a few times. DNA of the CDR3: TGTGCCACCAGCAGTGTCCGGGGTCCCTTAGGGCAGTACTTC. Translation gives CATSSVRGPLGQYF. The chain has TRBV15 and TRBJ2-7; weak D call: TRBD2 (5 bases). The length of the CDR3 is 14 residues. The V end lost 3 bases, the J end lost 9 bases, and 18 bases lay between the germline ends. From germline, CDR1 is LNHNV and CDR2 YYDKDF (reference sequence).

This chain links TRBV7-9 with TRBJ1-2, with D possibly TRBD1 on 6 matching bases. This CDR3 spans 15 amino acids. V lost 4 bases and J lost 4, with 16 bases in between. Germline CDR1 reads SEHNR; CDR2 reads FQNEAQ (reference sequence). CDR3: CASSSLEGGIYGYTF. CDR3 nucleotides: TGTGCCAGCAGCTCGCTGGAAGGGGGTATCTATGGCTACACCTTC.

The chain joins TRBV6-5 to TRBJ2-5; D gene uncertain. The V and J ends lost 6 bases and 1 base respectively, with 9 bases between them. Germline values: CDR1 MNHEY, CDR2 SVGAGI. The CDR3 length is 13 residues. CDR3 residues: CASSLNPQETQYF. The CDR3, as DNA: TGTGCCAGCAGCCTAAACCCCCAAGAGACCCAGTACTTC.

The chain links TRBV11-2 to TRBJ2-7; D perhaps matches TRBD1 (5 bases). The CDR3 consists of 13 residues. V lost 4 bases and J 0 bases, leaving 7 bases between the germline ends. Germline V gives CDR1 SGHAT, CDR2 FQNNGV. As DNA, the CDR3 is TGTGCCAGCAGCTGGGGCGTCTCCTACGAGCAGTACTTC. It codes for CASSWGVSYEQYF.

The chain carries TRBV5-8 and TRBJ1-1, with 8 bases matching TRBD1. With 1 base clipped from V and 3 bases from J, the junction kept 2 bases outside the gene matches. The CDR3 is 14 amino acids. Germline values: CDR1 SGHTS, CDR2 YDEGEE. CDR3 coding DNA: TGTGCCAGCAGCTTGACAGGGGGTCACACTGAAGCTTTCTTT. Protein: CASSLTGGHTEAFF.

The rearrangement links TRBV18 to TRBJ1-5; 7 bases match TRBD1. Germline values: CDR1 KGHSH, CDR2 LQKENI. Losses at the gene ends were 4 bases for V and 3 bases for J; bases not matched to a gene: 15. CDR3 length: 18 residues. DNA for the CDR3: TGTGCCAGCTCACTACACCCCGGAGGGGGCCAATACAATCAGCCCCAGCATTTT. Translation gives CASSLHPGGGQYNQPQHF. Full variable domain (remainder filled in from reference TRBV18 and TRBJ1-5): NAGVMQNPRHLVRRRGQEARLRCSPMKGHSHVYWYRQLPEEGLKFMVYLQKENIIDESGMPKERFSAEFPKEGPSILRIQQVVRGDSAAYFCASSLHPGGGQYNQPQHFGDGTRLSIL.

The V gene is TRBV7-4, the J gene TRBJ2-2; 7 bases agree with TRBD1. Germline V lookup: CDR1 SGHVT, CDR2 SQSDAQ. With 5 bases clipped from V and 4 bases from J, the junction kept 10 bases outside the gene matches. The CDR3 is 16 amino acids. The CDR3 sequence: CASSLRDRGFTGELFF. CDR3 DNA sequence: TGTGCCAGCAGCCTGAGGGACAGAGGATTCACCGGGGAGCTGTTTTTT. Using reference TRBV7-4 and TRBJ2-2 for the parts outside the CDR3, the full variable domain is GAGVSQSPRYKVAKRGRDVALRCDSISGHVTLYWYRQTLGQGSEVLTYSQSDAQRDKSGRPSGRFSAERPERSVSTLKIQRTEQGDSAVYLCASSLRDRGFTGELFFGEGSRLTVL.

The rearrangement uses TRBV7-9 and TRBJ1-1; 7 bases map to TRBD1. The J segment lost 6 bases and the V segment lost 3 bases, leaving 4 bases of the junction unmatched. This CDR3 region has 13 residues. Germline V gene data show CDR1 as SEHNR and CDR2 as FQNEAQ (reference sequence). CDR3: CASSLEGAPEAFF. Here the CDR3 DNA reads TGTGCCAGCAGCTTGGAGGGGGCCCCTGAAGCTTTCTTT.

The chain recombines TRBV7-9 with TRBJ1-2; D gene ambiguous. Germline V lookup: CDR1 SEHNR, CDR2 FQNEAQ (reference sequence). Trimming took off 4 bases at V and 5 bases at J, with 20 bases between the two ends. The CDR3 sequence is 16 residues long. This CDR3 reads CASSSPLGQAGYGYTF. In DNA, the CDR3 is TGTGCCAGCAGCTCCCCCCTCGGGCAGGCGGGGTATGGCTACACCTTC.

The chain couples TRBV9 to TRBJ2-3; 8 nucleotides match TRBD2. V lost 4 bases and J lost 4; bases outside the gene matches: 20. Per germline, CDR1 SGDLS and CDR2 YYNGEE. There are 19 residues in the CDR3. CDR3 sequence: CASSPPGLVRPFRADTQYF. In DNA form, the CDR3 reads TGTGCCAGCAGCCCGCCGGGACTAGTACGCCCGTTTCGGGCAGATACGCAGTATTTT.

The chain is built from TRBV15 and TRBJ2-4; 10 nucleotides line up with TRBD1. With V trimmed by 2 bases and J by 3 bases, 7 bases remained unmatched. Per germline, CDR1 LNHNV and CDR2 YYDKDF (reference sequence). This CDR3 region has 17 residues. The CDR3 DNA reads TGTGCCACCAGCAGACTGACAGGGGGCGACGGCAAAAACATTCAGTACTTC. This encodes CATSRLTGGDGKNIQYF.

The rearrangement uses TRBV6-1 and TRBJ2-7, with 8 bases identical to TRBD1. V shed 2 bases, J shed 4 bases, and the junction held 10 bases outside the gene matches. Germline V gene lookup returns CDR1 MNHNS and CDR2 SASEGT. This CDR3 region has 16 residues. DNA of the CDR3: TGTGCCAGCAGTGAAAGTCCGGACAGGGTCTTATACGAGCAGTACTTC. Its protein product is CASSESPDRVLYEQYF.

The sample holds one count of this clone. The chain couples TRBV5-6 to TRBJ2-7; D unresolved. Per germline, CDR1 SGHDT and CDR2 YYEEEE. V lost 0 bases and J lost 6, with 10 bases in between. This CDR3 region has 13 residues. CDR3 region: CASSLVRASEQYF. CDR3 bases: TGTGCCAGCAGCTTGGTGCGAGCCTCCGAGCAGTACTTC.

This chain uses TRBV19 with TRBJ2-1; D might be TRBD2 (5 bases). Deletions cut 6 bases from V and 10 bases from J, with 10 bases between. The V gene's germline CDR1 is LNHDA and CDR2 SQIVND (reference sequence). This CDR3 comprises 11 residues. DNA for the CDR3: TGTGCCAGTAGCCGCTGGGAGGAGCAGTTCTTC. This encodes CASSRWEEQFF.

This sequence joins TRBV9 and TRBJ1-2; the match to TRBD1 covers 9 bases. The CDR3 loop spans 15 amino acids. CDR1 SGDLS and CDR2 YYNGEE come from the germline V gene. The J segment lost 1 base and the V segment lost 9 bases, leaving 10 bases of the junction unmatched. CDR3 DNA sequence: TGTGCCATCAACCCGGGACAGGGTAGTAACTATGGCTACACCTTC. It codes for CAINPGQGSNYGYTF.

In the case of this clone: Other DNA sequences in the sample encode the same CDR3. For the CDR3, the DNA is TGTGCCAGCAGTTTAGGGGGGCAAGAGACCCAGTACTTC. Protein sequence: CASSLGGQETQYF. The chain has TRBV28 and TRBJ2-5, with a weak D call TRBD2 (6 bases). V lost 2 bases and J lost 2, with 6 bases in between. Germline CDR1 reads MDHEN; CDR2 reads SYDVKM. The CDR3 runs 13 residues. Supplemented by reference TRBV28 and TRBJ2-5, the full variable domain reads DVKVTQSSRYLVKRTGEKVFLECVQDMDHENMFWYRQDPGLGLRLIYFSYDVKMKEKGDIPEGYSVSREKKERFSLILESASTNQTSMYLCASSLGGQETQYFGPGTRLLVL.

This clone showed up just once. This rearrangement joins TRBV2 to TRBJ2-1; 11 nucleotides agree with TRBD2. The CDR3 extends over 14 amino acids. Germline loops: CDR1 SNHLY, CDR2 FYNNEI. V lost 3 bases, J lost 7 bases, and 2 bases stayed unmatched. CDR3 sequence: CASSDSGRGNEQFF. Here the CDR3 DNA reads TGTGCCAGCAGTGATAGCGGGAGGGGTAATGAGCAGTTCTTC.

The rearrangement joins TRBV7-2 to TRBJ1-1; 8 bases align to TRBD1. This CDR3 spans 16 amino acids. Germline V CDR1 and CDR2: SGHTA, FQGNSA. Losses at the gene ends were 5 bases for V and 6 bases for J; bases not matched to a gene: 14. The CDR3 sequence is CASSPRQGRSDAEAFF. CDR3 bases: TGTGCCAGCAGCCCGCGACAGGGGAGAAGTGACGCTGAAGCTTTCTTT. The full variable domain, completed using reference TRBV7-2 and TRBJ1-1, is GAGVSQSPSNKVTEKGKDVELRCDPISGHTALYWYRQSLGQGLEFLIYFQGNSAPDKSGLPSDRFSAERTGGSVSTLTIQRTQQEDSAVYLCASSPRQGRSDAEAFFGQGTRLTVV.

The chain combines TRBV9 with TRBJ2-5; maybe TRBD2 (6 bases). V lost 3 bases and J 1 base, leaving 10 bases between the germline ends. The CDR3 loop spans 14 amino acids. Germline-derived CDR1 and CDR2 are SGDLS and YYNGEE. The chain's CDR3 is CASSGRDSQETQYF. DNA for the CDR3: TGTGCCAGCAGCGGAAGGGACTCCCAAGAGACCCAGTACTTC.

The J gene is TRBJ2-6, the V gene TRBV6-1; D might be TRBD1 (5 bases). The CDR3 is 15 amino acids. CDR1 MNHNS and CDR2 SASEGT come from the germline V gene. Trimming removed 3 bases from V and 1 base from J, with 7 bases in between. The CDR3, as DNA: TGTGCCAGCAGTGATAGGGGTTCTGGGGCCAACGTCCTGACTTTC. Its protein is CASSDRGSGANVLTF.

V and J are TRBV28 and TRBJ1-5, with TRBD1 matching over 8 bases. Trimming took 6 bases from V and 7 from J; bases not matched to a gene: 8. The V gene's germline CDR1 is MDHEN and CDR2 SYDVKM. The CDR3 contains 14 residues. The CDR3 spells CASSPGQGAQPQHF. CDR3 bases: TGTGCCAGCAGCCCCGGACAGGGCGCGCAGCCCCAGCATTTT.

This chain uses TRBV6-5 with TRBJ1-2; 8 nucleotides agree with TRBD1. Germline lookup yields CDR1 MNHEY and CDR2 SVGAGI. CDR3 size: 14 residues. The trim removed 8 bases at V and 7 bases at J, leaving 12 bases unmatched. CDR3 protein: CASLKLTGDGGYTF. The CDR3 coding sequence is TGTGCCAGCCTAAAGCTGACAGGGGACGGTGGCTACACCTTC.

CDR3 in amino acids: CASSQDRGVWNEQFF. The CDR3 bases are TGTGCCAGCAGCCAAGATCGCGGGGTGTGGAATGAGCAGTTCTTC. The genes are TRBV4-2 and TRBJ2-1; perhaps TRBD2 as D (6 bases). The CDR3 runs to 15 residues. Germline CDR1 is LGHNA and CDR2 is YNFKEQ. The ends were cut back, 0 bases at V and 7 bases at J, with 13 bases in the middle.

The rearrangement uses TRBV4-1 and TRBJ2-3; 8 nucleotides match TRBD2. After removal of 1 base from V and 0 bases from J, the junction contained 6 bases not matched to a gene. Germline CDR1 MGHRA, CDR2 YSYEKL. The CDR3 is 17 residues long. CDR3 protein: CASSQVPLAGSTDTQYF. The CDR3 DNA follows: TGCGCCAGCAGCCAAGTCCCCTTAGCGGGGAGCACAGATACGCAGTATTTT.

This chain links TRBV28 with TRBJ2-1, with D possibly being TRBD1 (6 bases). V gave up 7 bases and J gave up 8 bases, with 18 bases separating them. This CDR3 contains 14 residues. Germline V lookup: CDR1 MDHEN, CDR2 SYDVKM. The CDR3 reads CASTRTDTGYEQFF. The CDR3 DNA reads TGTGCCAGCACCCGAACGGACACAGGGTATGAGCAGTTCTTC.

V gene TRBV14 combines with J gene TRBJ2-7; tentative D call: TRBD2 (6 bases). V was trimmed by 6 bases and J by 2 bases, leaving 14 bases between them. This CDR3 is built from 14 residues. Germline CDR1 is SGHDN and CDR2 is FVKESK. CDR3 DNA: TGTGCCAGCAGTTTTAGCGGTCTACCCTACGAGCAGTACTTC. This sequence encodes CASSFSGLPYEQYF.

The chain couples TRBV4-1 to TRBJ1-2; D gene ambiguous. Germline V lookup: CDR1 MGHRA, CDR2 YSYEKL. V lost 3 bases and J lost 4, with 15 bases in between. The CDR3 length is 15 residues. The CDR3 spells CASSQNYVAFYGYTF. The CDR3 coding sequence is TGCGCCAGCAGCCAGAATTACGTGGCTTTCTATGGCTACACCTTC.

The chain is built from TRBV6-5 and TRBJ2-7; 13 nucleotides line up with TRBD2. Germline V gene lookup returns CDR1 MNHEY and CDR2 SVGAGI. This CDR3 has 15 amino acids. The junction had 5 bases not matched to a gene; V was cut back by 6 bases and J by 3 bases. The CDR3 here is CASSPGTSGDYEQYF. CDR3 nucleotide sequence: TGTGCCAGCAGCCCCGGGACTAGCGGGGACTACGAGCAGTACTTC.

The rearrangement links TRBV19 to TRBJ2-1; 9 positions match TRBD2. The V segment lost 3 bases and the J segment 6 bases; nucleotides outside the gene matches: 15. The CDR3 has 18 amino acids. The germline V gene has CDR1 LNHDA and CDR2 SQIVND (reference sequence). The CDR3 region is CASSIPPGLSGSRNEQFF. The CDR3, as DNA: TGTGCCAGTAGTATCCCACCAGGGCTTAGCGGGAGTCGCAATGAGCAGTTCTTC.

The chain combines TRBV5-6 with TRBJ2-3, with TRBD2 matching 8 bases. CDR3 length: 16 residues. Trimming took 0 bases from V and 2 from J; bases not matched to a gene: 5. Germline V lookup: CDR1 SGHDT, CDR2 YYEEEE. CDR3 loop: CASSLAVAGSTDTQYF. The CDR3 DNA follows: TGTGCCAGCAGCTTGGCGGTAGCGGGATCCACAGATACGCAGTATTTT.